This T cell receptor beta chain was sequenced in a study of blood T cell repertoires in COVID-19. Study-wide context: Italy, Spain and the United States were the sources of the convalescent and acute COVID-19 samples. Sources were T cells, B-cell-depleted T cells, or PBMCs; the material itself was cDNA or gDNA.

V lost 4 bases and J 0 bases, leaving 10 bases between the germline ends. The CDR3 totals 15 residues. The germline CDR1 and CDR2 sequences are MGHRA and YSYEKL. Per the authors' pipeline: By means of reference gene primer amplification, nucleated cell counts were estimated. Generated by immunoSEQ multiplex PCR, the TCRdb table keeps only in-frame clones and is missing some. D and trimming were read from the DNA, whereas the V and J calls and clone size are those reported in that table. The sample records about 270,000 clones, 86% being singletons. This sequence was found in a man in his forties with active or convalescent COVID-19. This sequence joins TRBV4-1 and TRBJ2-1; D is perhaps TRBD1 (6 bases). Sequences were obtained from peripheral blood. The CDR3 here is CASSPTDSSYNEQFF. The CDR3 DNA follows: TGCGCCAGCAGCCCCACGGACAGCTCCTACAATGAGCAGTTCTTC.